This is a list of T cell receptor beta chains from one sample in a study of PD-1 blockade in classical Hodgkin lymphoma. Method: immunoSEQ multiplex PCR; TCRdb's copy keeps in-frame clones and lacks some. The profile covers 15,000 or so clones, with around 61% appearing a single time and 9.5% to 12% taken by the ten largest. This sample comprised peripheral blood mononuclear cells (PBMCs), obtained at baseline. These TCRs come from a human donor with classical Hodgkin lymphoma. Both conserved end residues are part of each CDR3. A D gene is named only where the DNA matches it firmly. Only part of the rows carry a size: once, few, many, or a class if the clone is expanded.

V	D	size	J	CDR3	DNA
TRBV28	.	.	TRBJ1-1	CASSPYWGVRGLNTEAFF	TGTGCCAGCAGTCCCTATTGGGGGGTTCGGGGATTGAACACTGAAGCTTTCTTT
TRBV27	.	few	TRBJ2-1	CASSPVDVAEQFF	TGTGCCAGCAGTCCAGTGGACGTAGCTGAGCAGTTCTTC
TRBV2	TRBD1	.	TRBJ1-4	CASRDRVGSEKLFF	TGTGCCAGCAGAGACAGGGTAGGGAGTGAAAAACTGTTTTTT
TRBV7-9	TRBD2	few	TRBJ2-1	CASSPATSGAYNEQFF	TGTGCCAGCAGTCCTGCGACTAGCGGGGCTTACAATGAGCAGTTCTTC
TRBV7-8	TRBD2	.	TRBJ2-7	CASSFPWGGSHSYEQYF	TGTGCCAGCAGCTTCCCCTGGGGGGGGAGCCACTCCTACGAGCAGTACTTC
TRBV4-2	.	.	TRBJ2-7	CASSRSRPGRLGF	TGTGCCAGCAGCCGCTCGAGACCGGGACGGCTGGGCTTC
TRBV10-3	TRBD2	medium-sized	TRBJ2-3	CAISDPSGSRDTQYF	TGTGCCATCAGCGACCCTAGCGGTAGTCGAGATACGCAGTATTTT
TRBV14	.	medium-sized	TRBJ1-2	CASSQIQGPNYGYTF	TGTGCCAGCAGTCAAATACAGGGACCCAACTATGGCTACACCTTC
TRBV4-1	.	medium-sized	TRBJ2-7	CASSQDLQSFYEQYF	TGCGCCAGCAGCCAAGACCTACAGTCCTTCTACGAGCAGTACTTC
TRBV18	.	medium-sized	TRBJ2-7	CASSLGTSGEQYF	TGTGCCAGCTCACTTGGGACCTCTGGCGAGCAGTACTTC
TRBV5-4	TRBD1	.	TRBJ2-5	CASSPNPGQGQETQYF	TGTGCCAGCAGCCCCAACCCGGGACAGGGTCAAGAGACCCAGTACTTC
TRBV11-1	TRBD1	.	TRBJ1-2	CASSFDREARSYTF	TGTGCCAGCAGCTTCGACAGGGAGGCCCGAAGCTACACCTTC
TRBV4-1	.	.	TRBJ2-6	CASSQDQGSGANVLTF	TGCGCCAGCAGCCAAGATCAGGGGTCTGGGGCCAACGTCCTGACTTTC
TRBV28	.	.	TRBJ2-1	CASSFEGYNEQFF	TGTGCCAGCAGTTTTGAGGGCTACAATGAGCAGTTCTTC
TRBV5-4	.	.	TRBJ1-4	CASSLCLLGTNEKLFF	TGTGCCAGCAGCTTGTGTCTTTTGGGAACTAATGAAAAACTGTTTTTT
TRBV6-1	.	.	TRBJ2-1	CASPVGESSYNEQFF	TGTGCCAGCCCCGTGGGGGAAAGCTCCTACAATGAGCAGTTCTTC
TRBV27	.	.	TRBJ2-1	CASSLQGWYEQFF	TGTGCCAGCAGTTTGCAGGGTTGGTATGAGCAGTTCTTC
TRBV19	TRBD1	medium-sized	TRBJ1-5	CASRPGQGNSQPQHF	TGTGCCAGTAGACCGGGACAGGGGAACAGTCAGCCCCAGCATTTT
TRBV9	.	.	TRBJ2-1	CASSVYPSYNEQFF	TGTGCCAGCAGCGTTTACCCATCCTACAATGAGCAGTTCTTC
TRBV2	.	once	TRBJ1-3	CASIAELGLGNTIYF	TGTGCCAGCATTGCAGAATTGGGGCTAGGAAACACCATATATTTT
TRBV19	.	.	TRBJ1-5	CASSIVRGENQPQHF	TGTGCCAGTAGTATAGTGAGAGGGGAGAATCAGCCCCAGCATTTT
TRBV19	TRBD2	.	TRBJ2-7	CASSSGRIYEQYF	TGTGCCAGTAGTAGCGGGAGAATCTACGAGCAGTACTTC
TRBV7-8	.	once	TRBJ1-1	CASESSEYPEAFF	TGTGCCAGCGAATCGTCAGAATATCCTGAAGCTTTCTTT
TRBV6-1	TRBD1	.	TRBJ1-4	CASRLTGASGEKLFF	TGTGCCAGCAGGTTGACAGGGGCTTCGGGGGAAAAACTGTTTTTT
TRBV28	.	.	TRBJ1-1	CASSLEGTSNTEAFF	TGTGCCAGCAGTTTAGAGGGGACTTCTAACACTGAAGCTTTCTTT
TRBV27	TRBD1	.	TRBJ1-2	CASSPSTGWSYTF	TGTGCCAGCAGCCCCTCGACAGGGTGGAGCTACACCTTC
TRBV7-9	.	.	TRBJ2-5	CASQRAGQQETQYF	TGTGCCAGCCAGAGGGCGGGCCAACAAGAGACCCAGTACTTC
TRBV18	.	few	TRBJ1-2	CASSPDRDNGYTF	TGTGCCAGCTCTCCGGACAGAGACAATGGCTACACCTTC
TRBV5-1	TRBD1	.	TRBJ1-2	CASSPRQGTNYGYTF	TGCGCCAGCAGCCCCCGACAGGGAACTAACTATGGCTACACCTTC
TRBV2	TRBD2	.	TRBJ2-7	CASSGLAGLEQYF	TGTGCCAGCAGTGGACTAGCGGGACTCGAGCAGTACTTC
TRBV6-1	.	.	TRBJ1-4	CASSGVAGATNEKLFF	TGTGCCAGCAGTGGGGTCGCCGGGGCAACTAATGAAAAACTGTTTTTT
TRBV19	.	.	TRBJ2-7	CASYNEQYF	TGTGCCAGTTATAACGAGCAGTACTTC
TRBV27	TRBD1	.	TRBJ1-5	CASRSGTDNQPQHF	TGTGCCAGCAGGTCCGGGACAGACAATCAGCCCCAGCATTTT
TRBV27	.	.	TRBJ2-1	CASSSRDGFNNEQFF	TGTGCCAGCAGTTCCCGGGACGGATTCAACAATGAGCAGTTCTTC
TRBV7-8	.	.	TRBJ2-7	CASSLGSGWDEQYF	TGTGCCAGCAGCTTAGGTTCGGGGTGGGACGAGCAGTACTTC
TRBV5-4	TRBD1	.	TRBJ2-6	CASSSRDRTFSGANVLTF	TGTGCCAGCAGCTCCCGGGACAGAACCTTCTCTGGGGCCAACGTCCTGACTTTC
TRBV5-1	.	.	TRBJ2-7	CASRSEYEQYF	TGCGCCAGCAGAAGCGAATACGAGCAGTACTTC
TRBV6-6	TRBD1	.	TRBJ1-1	CASSYGQGNTEAFF	TGTGCCAGCAGTTACGGACAGGGGAACACTGAAGCTTTCTTT
TRBV5-1	TRBD1	.	TRBJ2-7	CASSWRTGADEQYF	TGCGCCAGCAGCTGGCGGACAGGGGCCGACGAGCAGTACTTC
TRBV5-1	.	.	TRBJ2-7	CASSLGTDLSYEQYF	TGCGCCAGCAGCTTGGGGACGGATCTCTCCTACGAGCAGTACTTC
TRBV10-1	TRBD2	medium-sized	TRBJ2-1	CASSELGGSYNEQFF	TGCGCCAGCAGTGAGTTGGGGGGGAGCTACAATGAGCAGTTCTTC
TRBV27	.	once	TRBJ2-1	CASSFVDRNEQFF	TGTGCCAGCAGTTTCGTCGACAGAAATGAGCAGTTCTTC
TRBV19	.	few	TRBJ2-1	CASSIRIGGFYNEQFF	TGTGCCAGTAGTATAAGAATAGGCGGGTTCTACAATGAGCAGTTCTTC
TRBV5-5	.	.	TRBJ2-3	CASSPQEEVLDTQYF	TGTGCCAGCAGCCCTCAGGAGGAGGTGCTCGATACGCAGTATTTT
TRBV7-7	TRBD1	medium-sized	TRBJ2-1	CASSSNRDRVHEQFF	TGTGCTAGCAGCTCCAACCGGGACAGGGTGCATGAGCAGTTCTTC
TRBV27	TRBD2	.	TRBJ2-5	CASRPGLAGQETQYF	TGTGCCAGCAGACCGGGACTAGCGGGGCAAGAGACCCAGTACTTC
TRBV28	TRBD2	.	TRBJ2-3	CASSLLSGSPSDTQYF	TGTGCCAGCAGTTTATTGAGCGGGAGCCCCTCAGATACGCAGTATTTT
TRBV6-5	.	.	TRBJ2-7	CASSYSSGNYEQYF	TGTGCCAGCAGTTACTCGTCGGGGAACTACGAGCAGTACTTC
TRBV6-1	.	few	TRBJ1-6	CASSEAHQGIYNSPLHF	TGTGCCAGCAGTGAAGCCCATCAGGGGATCTATAATTCACCCCTCCACTTT
TRBV27	TRBD2	few	TRBJ2-7	CASSFGTSGTYEQYF	TGTGCCAGCAGTTTTGGGACTAGCGGTACTTACGAGCAGTACTTC
TRBV6-6	.	.	TRBJ2-7	CASSYDAPPEDEQYF	TGTGCCAGCAGTTACGACGCCCCTCCCGAGGACGAGCAGTACTTC
TRBV5-4	.	few	TRBJ2-5	CASSYPEHQETQYF	TGTGCCAGCAGCTATCCGGAACACCAAGAGACCCAGTACTTC
TRBV5-4	TRBD2	.	TRBJ2-3	CASSLSGISDTQYF	TGTGCCAGCAGCCTTAGCGGGATCTCAGATACGCAGTATTTT
TRBV29-1	.	.	TRBJ2-1	CSVERGYNEQFF	TGCAGCGTTGAGAGGGGATACAATGAGCAGTTCTTC
TRBV6-5	.	.	TRBJ1-2	CASSYWSGRDYGYTF	TGTGCCAGCAGTTACTGGTCTGGGCGAGATTATGGCTACACCTTC